The 20 T cell receptor beta chains below come from one sample, sequenced in a study of shared clonotypes between healthy human individuals. Some clones are missing from TCRdb's copy, which holds only in-frame ones; the method was immunoSEQ multiplex PCR. The sample includes 2 million to 2.5 million clones, about 90% of them seen just once. The sequencing input was naive CD4+ T cells from PBMCs. The subset denotes: CD45RA+ positively selected. These receptors originate from a man between 18 and 35 years old in good health. Some clones in this sample may be carry-over from other donors' samples.

The CDR3 region is CASRGLNQPQHF. CDR3 DNA: TGTGCCAGTCGGGGACTCAATCAGCCCCAGCATTTT. The chain uses TRBV6-5 and TRBJ1-5, with D maybe TRBD1 (5 bases). V shed 9 bases and J shed 3 bases, with 9 bases lying between them. The CDR3 has 12 amino acids. Germline CDR1 and CDR2: MNHEY and SVGAGI.

The chain carries TRBV19 and TRBJ2-7, with 8 bases matching TRBD1. The germline gives CDR1 LNHDA, CDR2 SQIVND (reference sequence). V shed 3 bases, J shed 0 bases, and the junction held 4 bases outside the gene matches. This CDR3 contains 15 residues. The CDR3 DNA follows: TGTGCCAGTAGTATTGGACAGGGATTCTCCTACGAGCAGTACTTC. Its translation: CASSIGQGFSYEQYF. Full variable domain (missing parts from reference TRBV19 and TRBJ2-7): DGGITQSPKYLFRKEGQNVTLSCEQNLNHDAMYWYRQDPGQGLRLIYYSQIVNDFQKGDIAEGYSVSREKKESFPLTVTSAQKNPTAFYLCASSIGQGFSYEQYFGPGTRLTVT.

The rearrangement uses TRBV30 and TRBJ2-5, with a weak D call TRBD1 (6 bases). This CDR3 has 12 amino acids. The germline V and J ends were trimmed by 2 bases and 5 bases, with 9 bases remaining between them. Germline CDR1 is GTSNPN and CDR2 is SVGIG (reference sequence). CDR3 coding DNA: TGTGCCTGGAGTCACCAGGGGGAGACCCAGTACTTC. It yields the protein CAWSHQGETQYF.

This clone was found once. CDR3: CASSSKAQKGESSYEQYF. DNA of the CDR3: TGTGCCAGCAGCTCAAAGGCGCAGAAAGGTGAAAGCTCCTACGAGCAGTACTTC. V is TRBV11-3 and J is TRBJ2-7; D call uncertain. In germline, CDR1 is SGHNT, CDR2 YENEEA. CDR3 size: 18 residues. Trimming stripped 4 bases from V and 0 bases from J, with 22 bases between. The whole variable domain, filled in from reference TRBV11-3 and TRBJ2-7, reads EAGVVQSPRYKIIEKKQPVAFWCNPISGHNTLYWYLQNLGQGPELLIRYENEEAVDDSQLPKDRFSAERLKGVDSTLKIQPAELGDSAVYLCASSSKAQKGESSYEQYFGPGTRLTVT.

The chain is built from TRBV6-6 and TRBJ1-1; D remains unclear. Trimming cost V 6 bases and J 1 base, with 9 bases left between them. The CDR3 loop spans 13 amino acids. The germline CDR1 and CDR2 sequences are MNHNY and SVGAGI (reference sequence). CDR3 nucleotide sequence: TGTGCCAGCAGCGATTTCCCGAACACTGAAGCTTTCTTT. Amino acids: CASSDFPNTEAFF.

V gene TRBV15 combines with J gene TRBJ1-3; a possible D gene is TRBD1 (5 bases). Germline CDR1 reads LNHNV; CDR2 reads YYDKDF (reference sequence). The CDR3 covers 14 residues. With 9 bases removed from V and 0 bases from J, the gap between germline ends came to 12 bases. This chain's CDR3 is CATRDLGSGNTIYF. The CDR3 DNA reads TGTGCCACTCGGGACTTAGGCTCTGGAAACACCATATATTTT.

The genes are TRBV5-1 and TRBJ1-1; D unresolved. The CDR3 loop spans 14 amino acids. V was cut by 0 bases and J by 4 bases, with 10 bases left in between. Germline-derived CDR1 and CDR2 are SGHRS and YFSETQ. CDR3 region: CASSLETVGTEAFF. The CDR3 DNA is TGCGCCAGCAGCTTGGAGACCGTCGGCACTGAAGCTTTCTTT.

This chain connects TRBV4-2 to TRBJ1-2; 7 bases are shared with TRBD1. The CDR3 totals 14 residues. The ends lost 1 base at V and 7 bases at J; junction bases unmatched: 6. CDR1 LGHNA and CDR2 YNFKEQ come from the germline V gene. CDR3 protein: CASSQARQGIGYTF. The CDR3 bases are TGTGCCAGCAGCCAAGCCAGACAGGGAATTGGCTACACCTTC.

The rearrangement joins TRBV9 to TRBJ2-3; the match to TRBD2 covers 12 bases. This CDR3 contains 14 residues. With V trimmed by 4 bases and J by 5 bases, 2 bases remained unmatched. Germline V gives CDR1 SGDLS, CDR2 YYNGEE. The CDR3 sequence is CASSPGLAGDTQYF. Here the CDR3 DNA reads TGTGCCAGCAGCCCGGGACTAGCGGGAGATACGCAGTATTTT.

The chain links TRBV7-9 to TRBJ2-7; D remains ambiguous. The CDR3 extends over 13 amino acids. The V end was cut by 1 base, the J end by 4 bases, with 8 bases between. Germline V gene sequence: CDR1 SEHNR, CDR2 FQNEAQ (reference sequence). The CDR3 spells CASSLDSRYEQYF. DNA for the CDR3: TGTGCCAGCAGCTTAGACTCGAGATACGAGCAGTACTTC.

This chain links TRBV18 with TRBJ2-5; 8 bases align to TRBD1. Germline values: CDR1 KGHSH, CDR2 LQKENI. This CDR3 has 13 amino acids. With V trimmed by 3 bases and J by 3 bases, 0 bases remained unmatched. As DNA, the CDR3 is TGTGCCAGCTCACCGACAGGGGAAGAGACCCAGTACTTC. It codes for CASSPTGEETQYF. Looking up the rest from reference TRBV18 and TRBJ2-5 gives the full variable domain: NAGVMQNPRHLVRRRGQEARLRCSPMKGHSHVYWYRQLPEEGLKFMVYLQKENIIDESGMPKERFSAEFPKEGPSILRIQQVVRGDSAAYFCASSPTGEETQYFGPGTRLLVL.

V usage is TRBV13 and J usage is TRBJ2-5; TRBD1 matches at 8 bases. In germline, CDR1 is PRHDT, CDR2 FYEKMQ (reference sequence). The CDR3 runs 14 residues. Trimming removed 5 bases from V and 5 bases from J; junction bases left unmatched: 7. As DNA, the CDR3 is TGTGCCAGCAGCCCAACGACAGGGGAGGAGACCCAGTACTTC. It encodes CASSPTTGEETQYF.

The genes are TRBV19 and TRBJ1-5; D possibly corresponds to TRBD1 (5 bases). The CDR3 runs to 16 residues. CDR1 and CDR2 (germline): LNHDA, SQIVND (reference sequence). The ends were cut back, 0 bases at V and 3 bases at J, with 12 bases in the middle. The CDR3 is CASSIERQRYNQPQHF. The CDR3 DNA reads as TGTGCCAGTAGTATAGAACGACAGAGATACAATCAGCCCCAGCATTTT.

V and J are TRBV29-1 and TRBJ2-2, with 7 bases fitting TRBD1. This CDR3 has 12 residues. J gave up 6 bases and V 4 bases, and 2 bases lay outside the gene matches. Germline lookup yields CDR1 SQVTM and CDR2 ANQGSEA. DNA for the CDR3: TGCAGCGTTGGAGGGGGCCCCGGGGAGCTGTTTTTT. Protein: CSVGGGPGELFF.

The rearrangement joins TRBV6-1 to TRBJ2-7, with D tentatively TRBD2 (5 bases). V lost 9 bases to trimming and J lost 4 bases, with 13 bases between them. CDR3 length: 12 residues. The germline V gene has CDR1 MNHNS and CDR2 SASEGT. This CDR3 is CARTLGTYEQYF. The DNA of the CDR3 is TGTGCCAGAACACTAGGAACTTACGAGCAGTACTTC.

V usage is TRBV27 and J usage is TRBJ2-5, with 10 bases that match TRBD1. The V segment lost 4 bases and the J segment 0 bases; nucleotides outside the gene matches: 8. CDR1 and CDR2 from the germline V gene are MNHEY and SMNVEV (reference sequence). CDR3 size: 17 residues. The chain's CDR3 is CASSSGQGRLYQETQYF. The CDR3 region has the DNA TGTGCCAGCAGTTCGGGACAGGGGCGTTTGTACCAAGAGACCCAGTACTTC.

This sequence joins TRBV6-5 and TRBJ2-3; D not certain. From germline, CDR1 is MNHEY and CDR2 SVGAGI. The CDR3 is made up of 14 amino acids. Trimming took off 6 bases at V and 10 bases at J, with 20 bases between the two ends. The CDR3 DNA sequence: TGTGCCAGCAGGACCCATCTCCGGGTAAACGCGCAGTATTTT. Amino acids: CASRTHLRVNAQYF.

This rearrangement joins TRBV19 to TRBJ1-5; D is possibly TRBD1 (5 bases). The CDR3 loop spans 16 amino acids. Trimming took 3 bases from V and 2 from J, leaving 14 bases between them. Per the germline V gene, CDR1 is LNHDA and CDR2 is SQIVND (reference sequence). The CDR3 region has the DNA TGTGCCAGTAGTATCCCCTACCCGGGGGGCAATCAGCCCCAGCATTTT. The encoded protein is CASSIPYPGGNQPQHF. Full variable domain (outside the CDR3, taken from reference TRBV19 and TRBJ1-5): DGGITQSPKYLFRKEGQNVTLSCEQNLNHDAMYWYRQDPGQGLRLIYYSQIVNDFQKGDIAEGYSVSREKKESFPLTVTSAQKNPTAFYLCASSIPYPGGNQPQHFGDGTRLSIL.

J is TRBJ2-7 and V is TRBV2; 8 nucleotides agree with TRBD1. Germline V gene lookup returns CDR1 SNHLY and CDR2 FYNNEI. CDR3 size: 14 residues. V shed 1 base and J 2 bases; nucleotides not matched to a gene: 1. The CDR3 nucleotides read TGTGCCAGCAGTGAAGGGGGACAGGCCTACGAGCAGTACTTC. It is translated as CASSEGGQAYEQYF.

With regard to this clone: This CDR3 is also generated by other DNA sequences in the sample. V gene TRBV6-6 combines with J gene TRBJ2-7; possible D gene TRBD1, 6 bases. This CDR3 has 15 residues. The V gene lost 0 bases and the J gene lost 0 bases, with 9 bases spanning the gap. Germline V CDR1 and CDR2: MNHNY, SVGAGI (reference sequence). CDR3 residues: CASSYSQGPSYEQYF. The CDR3 nucleotides read TGTGCCAGCAGTTACTCACAGGGCCCCTCCTACGAGCAGTACTTC.